This entry features one T cell receptor beta chain sequence. The sample originates from a study of OX40 agonist ivuxolimab in advanced cancers. Study-wide background: Treatment of patients was with ivuxolimab, an agonistic anti-OX40 (CD134) antibody.

CDR3 length equals 16 residues. CDR1 is MDHEN and CDR2 is SYDVKM in the germline V gene. V shed 6 bases and J shed 0 bases, with 15 bases lying between them. Sequencing was performed with immunoSEQ multiplex PCR; in TCRdb, only in-frame clones are kept and a portion is missing. The sample carries approximately 74,000 clones, roughly 91% recorded once. The material sequenced was CD4+ or CD8+ T cells sorted from blood, taken in a trial of the OX40 agonist ivuxolimab. This sequence originates from an adult with an advanced solid tumor such as melanoma, head and neck, liver or kidney cancer. The chain joins TRBV28 to TRBJ1-5; perhaps TRBD1 as D (5 bases). The CDR3 DNA sequence: TGTGCCAGCAGCTTTCGGACATCGTATAGCAATCAGCCCCAGCATTTT. Its translation: CASSFRTSYSNQPQHF. Full variable domain (remainder filled in from reference TRBV28 and TRBJ1-5): DVKVTQSSRYLVKRTGEKVFLECVQDMDHENMFWYRQDPGLGLRLIYFSYDVKMKEKGDIPEGYSVSREKKERFSLILESASTNQTSMYLCASSFRTSYSNQPQHFGDGTRLSIL.